The TCR beta chain under discussion was sequenced for a study of blood T cell repertoires in COVID-19. Original methodology: Researchers report that nucleated cell counts were estimated from reference gene primer amplification. Using immunoSEQ multiplex PCR, the repertoire was profiled, and TCRdb retains in-frame clones only, with some absent. The V and J calls and clone size are taken from that table; D and trimming were inferred from the DNA. Here the sample spans around 300,000 clones, about 85% being singletons. This CDR3 is built from 14 residues. Germline CDR1 is SGHRS and CDR2 is YFSETQ. V was trimmed by 5 bases and J by 0 bases, leaving 11 bases between them. Participant-reported clinical history was the basis for cohort assignment.

This chain links TRBV5-1 with TRBJ1-1; a possible D gene is TRBD1 (6 bases). The TCR originated in a woman aged 45 to 65 who had recovered from COVID-19. Sequencing was done on a sample of PBMCs or T cells enriched from blood (not recorded which). The CDR3 spells CASSRTALNTEAFF. Written as DNA, the CDR3 is TGCGCCAGCAGTAGGACAGCTCTGAACACTGAAGCTTTCTTT.